The clone carrying this T cell receptor (beta chain) was found a few times. What it recognizes is unknown. The data stem from a study of T-cell memory formation after mild COVID-19. The study's findings and limits: Contracting CD4+ clones sat mainly in CM and EM; CD8+ in EMRA.

V gave up 3 bases and J gave up 1 base, with 9 bases separating them. The CDR3 spans 15 residues. MiXCR, applied by TCRdb to the 5' RACE reads, yields one record per CDR3 protein. The sample yields about 240,000 distinct CDR3 sequences, 7.5% to 10% seen once. The TCR comes from a man in his late teens or twenties who had mild COVID-19 (a few samples of this study predate the infection). Cell type and time point are not known. The chain couples TRBV12-3 or TRBV12-4 to TRBJ2-2; a possible D gene is TRBD1 (6 bases). The sample taken for sequencing was PBMCs or a T cell subset sorted from them (not recorded which). The CDR3 DNA sequence: TGTGCCAGCAGTTTCGACAGGCTGAACACCGGGGAGCTGTTTTTT. Residues: CASSFDRLNTGELFF.